These T cell receptor beta chains were read from a single sample in a study of cytomegalovirus exposure and HLA in healthy donors. Profiling relied on immunoSEQ multiplex PCR, and the TCRdb table lists in-frame clones only, not all of them. The sample consists of around 180,000 clones, over 75% of them appearing once. Source material: PBMCs. The receptors here all came from a girl younger than two in good health and CMV-seronegative. The CDR3 runs from the conserved cysteine through the conserved F or W. Fields, in order: CDR3 length, D gene, clone size, J gene, V gene, CDR3 protein, CDR3 DNA. A D gene is named only where the DNA matches it firmly. Clone size is shown for a subset of rows, as once, few, many or a class of expanded clone.

cdr3_length: 15; d_call: TRBD2; clone_size: NA; j_call: TRBJ2-2; v_call: TRBV5-1; cdr3_aa: CASATSGGSTGELFF; cdr3_nt: TGCGCCAGCGCGACTAGCGGGGGGTCCACCGGGGAGCTGTTTTTT
cdr3_length: 17; d_call: NA; clone_size: NA; j_call: TRBJ2-3; v_call: TRBV27; cdr3_aa: CASSLLSPTSGTDTQYF; cdr3_nt: TGTGCCAGCAGTTTACTATCTCCTACAAGCGGCACAGATACGCAGTATTTT
cdr3_length: 15; d_call: TRBD2; clone_size: once; j_call: TRBJ2-2; v_call: TRBV2; cdr3_aa: CASRTSGGLTGELFF; cdr3_nt: TGTGCCAGCAGAACTAGCGGGGGACTTACCGGGGAGCTGTTTTTT
cdr3_length: 16; d_call: NA; clone_size: NA; j_call: TRBJ2-2; v_call: TRBV15; cdr3_aa: CATSWATWGDTGELFF; cdr3_nt: TGTGCCACCAGCTGGGCAACCTGGGGGGACACCGGGGAGCTGTTTTTT
cdr3_length: 15; d_call: TRBD1; clone_size: NA; j_call: TRBJ2-7; v_call: TRBV19; cdr3_aa: CASSIPGTGAYEQYF; cdr3_nt: TGTGCCAGTAGTATCCCCGGGACAGGGGCCTACGAGCAGTACTTC
cdr3_length: 16; d_call: TRBD2; clone_size: few; j_call: TRBJ2-3; v_call: TRBV13; cdr3_aa: CASSAGTTPQTDTQYF; cdr3_nt: TGTGCCAGCAGCGCCGGGACTACCCCTCAAACGGATACGCAGTATTTT
cdr3_length: 13; d_call: TRBD1; clone_size: NA; j_call: TRBJ1-2; v_call: TRBV6-5; cdr3_aa: CASSLRQGNGYTF; cdr3_nt: TGTGCCAGCAGTCTCCGACAGGGCAATGGCTACACCTTC
cdr3_length: 17; d_call: TRBD2; clone_size: once; j_call: TRBJ2-7; v_call: TRBV4-1; cdr3_aa: CASSQDSRTSGSYEQYF; cdr3_nt: TGCGCCAGCAGCCAAGACTCGAGGACTAGCGGGAGCTACGAGCAGTACTTC
cdr3_length: 15; d_call: NA; clone_size: NA; j_call: TRBJ2-3; v_call: TRBV4-1; cdr3_aa: CASSQASVRTDTQYF; cdr3_nt: TGCGCCAGCAGCCAAGCTTCAGTTCGTACAGATACGCAGTATTTT
cdr3_length: 14; d_call: NA; clone_size: NA; j_call: TRBJ1-2; v_call: TRBV4-1; cdr3_aa: CASSQVRSTGDYTF; cdr3_nt: TGCGCCAGCAGCCAAGTACGGAGTACGGGAGACTACACCTTC
cdr3_length: 16; d_call: NA; clone_size: NA; j_call: TRBJ1-1; v_call: TRBV15; cdr3_aa: CATSRDTAIRDTEAFF; cdr3_nt: TGTGCCACCAGCAGAGATACGGCTATCCGGGACACTGAAGCTTTCTTT
cdr3_length: 14; d_call: NA; clone_size: NA; j_call: TRBJ1-2; v_call: TRBV5-1; cdr3_aa: CASSFWSSDYGYTF; cdr3_nt: TGCGCCAGCAGCTTTTGGAGTTCCGACTATGGCTACACCTTC
cdr3_length: 13; d_call: NA; clone_size: few; j_call: TRBJ1-1; v_call: TRBV9; cdr3_aa: CASSVHEGGVAFF; cdr3_nt: TGTGCCAGCAGCGTACACGAGGGTGGCGTAGCTTTCTTT
cdr3_length: 14; d_call: TRBD1; clone_size: NA; j_call: TRBJ2-7; v_call: TRBV9; cdr3_aa: CASSGGQGVYEQYF; cdr3_nt: TGTGCCAGCAGCGGGGGACAGGGGGTCTACGAGCAGTACTTC
cdr3_length: 18; d_call: TRBD2; clone_size: NA; j_call: TRBJ2-5; v_call: TRBV11-2; cdr3_aa: CASSLGTSGIGLQETQYF; cdr3_nt: TGTGCCAGCAGCCTCGGGACTAGCGGGATTGGTTTACAAGAGACCCAGTACTTC
cdr3_length: 17; d_call: NA; clone_size: NA; j_call: TRBJ2-7; v_call: TRBV4-1; cdr3_aa: CASSQPTGGTEHYEQYF; cdr3_nt: TGCGCCAGCAGCCAACCCACTGGGGGGACGGAGCACTACGAGCAGTACTTC
cdr3_length: 16; d_call: NA; clone_size: NA; j_call: TRBJ2-6; v_call: TRBV12-5; cdr3_aa: CASGLKRTAGANVLTF; cdr3_nt: TGTGCTAGTGGTTTGAAGCGGACAGCTGGGGCCAACGTCCTGACTTTC
cdr3_length: 15; d_call: NA; clone_size: NA; j_call: TRBJ1-3; v_call: TRBV5-1; cdr3_aa: CASSLGSGAGNTIYF; cdr3_nt: TGCGCCAGCAGCTTGGGTTCAGGGGCTGGAAACACCATATATTTT
cdr3_length: 16; d_call: TRBD2; clone_size: once; j_call: TRBJ2-5; v_call: TRBV9; cdr3_aa: CASSGLAGGGLETQYF; cdr3_nt: TGTGCCAGCAGCGGACTAGCGGGAGGAGGGTTAGAGACCCAGTACTTC
cdr3_length: 15; d_call: TRBD1; clone_size: NA; j_call: TRBJ2-5; v_call: TRBV25-1; cdr3_aa: CASSDWTGGSETQYF; cdr3_nt: TGTGCCAGCAGTGATTGGACAGGGGGCTCGGAGACCCAGTACTTC
cdr3_length: 15; d_call: TRBD2; clone_size: NA; j_call: TRBJ2-3; v_call: TRBV10-2; cdr3_aa: CASSESGKRLRGEYF; cdr3_nt: TGCGCCAGCAGTGAGTCCGGGAAGCGGTTGCGGGGGGAGTATTTT
cdr3_length: 12; d_call: NA; clone_size: NA; j_call: TRBJ1-2; v_call: TRBV10-3; cdr3_aa: CAVLGNSGGYTF; cdr3_nt: TGTGCCGTCCTTGGAAATTCGGGTGGCTACACCTTC
cdr3_length: 15; d_call: TRBD2; clone_size: once; j_call: TRBJ2-7; v_call: TRBV27; cdr3_aa: CASSPGTSGSSEQYF; cdr3_nt: TGTGCCAGCAGCCCAGGGACTAGCGGGAGCTCCGAGCAGTACTTC
cdr3_length: 12; d_call: NA; clone_size: NA; j_call: TRBJ2-1; v_call: TRBV29-1; cdr3_aa: CSVPGRVNEQFF; cdr3_nt: TGCAGCGTTCCCGGCAGGGTCAATGAGCAGTTCTTC
cdr3_length: 15; d_call: TRBD2; clone_size: NA; j_call: TRBJ2-1; v_call: TRBV5-1; cdr3_aa: CASSLLAGAYNEQFF; cdr3_nt: TGCGCCAGCAGCTTGTTAGCGGGGGCCTACAATGAGCAGTTCTTC
cdr3_length: 13; d_call: NA; clone_size: NA; j_call: TRBJ1-1; v_call: TRBV6-1; cdr3_aa: CASSARWNTEAFF; cdr3_nt: TGTGCCAGCAGTGCTCGTTGGAACACTGAAGCTTTCTTT
cdr3_length: 14; d_call: NA; clone_size: once; j_call: TRBJ1-1; v_call: TRBV7-9; cdr3_aa: CASSLIRGGTEAFF; cdr3_nt: TGTGCCAGCAGCTTAATTCGCGGGGGCACTGAAGCTTTCTTT
cdr3_length: 14; d_call: NA; clone_size: NA; j_call: TRBJ2-2; v_call: TRBV7-2; cdr3_aa: CASSLIRWTGELFF; cdr3_nt: TGTGCCAGCAGCTTAATCAGGTGGACCGGGGAGCTGTTTTTT
cdr3_length: 17; d_call: TRBD1; clone_size: few; j_call: TRBJ2-1; v_call: TRBV7-3; cdr3_aa: CASSLGRGDSTSNEQFF; cdr3_nt: TGTGCCAGCAGCCTGGGTCGTGGGGACAGTACCAGCAATGAGCAGTTCTTC
cdr3_length: 14; d_call: NA; clone_size: NA; j_call: TRBJ2-4; v_call: TRBV5-8; cdr3_aa: CASSPNQDKNIQYF; cdr3_nt: TGTGCCAGCAGCCCTAACCAGGACAAAAACATTCAGTACTTC
cdr3_length: 15; d_call: TRBD2; clone_size: few; j_call: TRBJ2-7; v_call: TRBV4-1; cdr3_aa: CASSQLTGTSAEQYF; cdr3_nt: TGCGCCAGCAGCCAATTGACGGGGACTAGCGCCGAGCAGTACTTC
cdr3_length: 14; d_call: NA; clone_size: NA; j_call: TRBJ2-1; v_call: TRBV29-1; cdr3_aa: CSVVWGAGYNEQFF; cdr3_nt: TGCAGCGTTGTTTGGGGAGCGGGTTACAATGAGCAGTTCTTC
cdr3_length: 15; d_call: NA; clone_size: NA; j_call: TRBJ1-1; v_call: TRBV30; cdr3_aa: CAWSNSDRMNTEAFF; cdr3_nt: TGTGCCTGGAGTAATTCGGACAGAATGAACACTGAAGCTTTCTTT